This is a list of T cell receptor beta chains from one sample in a study of blood T cell repertoires in COVID-19. Sequencing was performed with immunoSEQ multiplex PCR; in TCRdb, only in-frame clones are kept and a portion is missing. The table lists a few hundred thousand clones, around 86% of them singletons, with 3% in the top ten. Sequenced input: peripheral blood. The receptors stem from a human donor in a cohort sampled during active COVID-19. Both conserved end residues are part of each CDR3. D genes are given only for firm matches. For some rows the clone size is stated as once, few or many, or as a class when expanded; others skip it.

V: TRBV12-3/TRBV12-4
size: NA
D: NA
J: TRBJ1-1
CDR3: CASSFLLNTEAFF
DNA: TGTGCCAGCAGTTTCCTCCTTAACACTGAAGCTTTCTTT

V: TRBV4-1
size: few
D: NA
J: TRBJ1-3
CDR3: CASSQDPGSSGNTIYF
DNA: TGCGCCAGCAGCCAAGATCCGGGTTCCTCTGGAAACACCATATATTTT

V: TRBV27
size: once
D: TRBD1
J: TRBJ2-7
CDR3: CASRLKPGQGSYEQYF
DNA: TGTGCCAGCAGACTGAAACCGGGACAGGGGTCGTACGAGCAGTACTTC

V: TRBV24-1
size: few
D: NA
J: TRBJ2-1
CDR3: CATSDIAGNAREQFF
DNA: TGTGCCACCAGTGATATTGCAGGAAACGCACGGGAGCAGTTCTTC

V: TRBV28
size: NA
D: NA
J: TRBJ2-7
CDR3: CASRPDSGEQYF
DNA: TGTGCCAGCAGACCGGACAGCGGCGAGCAGTACTTC

V: TRBV6-5
size: NA
D: TRBD2
J: TRBJ2-1
CDR3: CASRRSGSGHNEQFF
DNA: TGTGCCAGCAGACGAAGCGGGAGTGGGCACAATGAGCAGTTCTTC

V: TRBV21-1
size: once
D: NA
J: TRBJ2-7
CDR3: CASSSKILTTYEQYF
DNA: TGTGCCAGCAGTTCCAAAATCCTGACTACCTACGAGCAGTACTTC

V: TRBV28
size: NA
D: NA
J: TRBJ2-6
CDR3: CASTLSISGANVLTF
DNA: TGTGCCAGCACCCTTTCTATCTCTGGGGCCAACGTCCTGACTTTC

V: TRBV3-1/TRBV3-2
size: NA
D: TRBD1
J: TRBJ2-1
CDR3: CASSQEGTGVYNEQFF
DNA: TGTGCCAGCAGCCAAGAGGGGACAGGGGTCTACAATGAGCAGTTCTTC

V: TRBV19
size: NA
D: NA
J: TRBJ2-1
CDR3: CASQGGKGNEQFF
DNA: TGTGCCAGCCAAGGGGGTAAGGGGAATGAGCAGTTCTTC

V: TRBV27
size: NA
D: TRBD1
J: TRBJ2-1
CDR3: CASSSPYRGPEQFF
DNA: TGTGCCAGCAGTTCGCCCTACAGGGGGCCAGAGCAGTTCTTC

V: TRBV11-2
size: NA
D: NA
J: TRBJ1-6
CDR3: CASSSSGASGSPLHF
DNA: TGTGCCAGCAGCTCGAGCGGGGCGAGTGGGTCACCCCTCCACTTT

V: TRBV5-1
size: NA
D: NA
J: TRBJ1-1
CDR3: CASRQRYMNTEAFF
DNA: TGCGCCTCCCGACAGCGCTACATGAACACTGAAGCTTTCTTT

V: TRBV4-1
size: NA
D: NA
J: TRBJ1-5
CDR3: CASSQGLTNQPQHF
DNA: TGCGCCAGCAGCCAGGGCCTAACTAATCAGCCCCAGCATTTT

V: TRBV6-5
size: NA
D: NA
J: TRBJ2-5
CDR3: CASTRDWGQETQYF
DNA: TGTGCCAGCACCCGGGACTGGGGGCAAGAGACCCAGTACTTC